This note documents a single T cell receptor beta chain sequence. This clonotype was observed many times. The antigen it binds to is not known. Nothing much larger sits one base from this clone, and base qualities are not available. The entry originates in a study of T cell repertoires in cytomegalovirus infection (dated by TCRdb to the late 2010s). Context from the whole study: The HLA type of each donor mattered for the analysis, because public TCR beta signatures pointed to carriage of CMV infection along with the matching HLA type.

Findings and caveats that apply to the study as a whole: The ex vivo response was dominated by HLA-C-restricted CMV-specific TCR beta clonotypes, and the single most frequent clonotype in two of eight donors was supplied by these HLA-C-restricted clonotypes. Cumulative frequency of public TCR beta family members discriminated carriers of CMV infection plus the relevant HLA type in this cohort and an independent 352-donor cohort.

TCRdb lists the instrument as Illumina HiSeq 1500. Through fastp at Q25 and MiXCR, TCRdb rebuilt clones from the public reads, retaining in-frame beta chains. Under each unique CDR3 protein, matching rows form one entry showing the most common genes and DNA. The sample profile shows 150,000 to 200,000 distinct CDR3 sequences; approximately 9.6% of them were found once. Together, the top ten hold around 4.4% of the sample. The CDR3 holds 16 amino acids from the cysteine to the phenylalanine. Here the CDR3 DNA is all that survives: 48 bases in frame from base 1. Relative to germline, V is 5 bases shorter and J is 0 bases shorter, with 16 bases between their ends. For CDR1 and CDR2, the germline V gene lists SGHAT and FQNNGV.

This sequence originates from a human donor in good health (CMV status not recorded). Some clones in this sample may be carry-over from other donors' samples. Here the chain combines TRBV11-2 and TRBJ1-1; confidence is insufficient to name the D gene. The material sequenced was PBMCs. The CDR3 protein is CASSHKSGRMNTEAFF. DNA sequence: TGTGCCAGCAGCCACAAGTCGGGCAGAATGAACACTGAAGCTTTCTTT.